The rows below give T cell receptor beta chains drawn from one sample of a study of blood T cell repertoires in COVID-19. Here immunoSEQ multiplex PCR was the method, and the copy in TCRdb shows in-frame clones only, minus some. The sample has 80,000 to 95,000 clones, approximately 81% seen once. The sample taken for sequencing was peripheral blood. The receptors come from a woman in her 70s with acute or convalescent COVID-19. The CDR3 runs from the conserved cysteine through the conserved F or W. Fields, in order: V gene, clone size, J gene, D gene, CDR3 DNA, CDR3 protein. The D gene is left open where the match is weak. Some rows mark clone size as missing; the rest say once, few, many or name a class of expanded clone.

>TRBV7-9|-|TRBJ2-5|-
TGTGCCACCAGGACTGAAGAGACCCAGTACTTC
CATRTEETQYF
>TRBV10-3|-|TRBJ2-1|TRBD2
TGTGCCATCAGCGGTCCCAGCGGGAGTCCTCGGTCAAACTACAATGAGCAGTTCTTC
CAISGPSGSPRSNYNEQFF
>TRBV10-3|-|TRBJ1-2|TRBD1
TGTGCCATCAGTGAGTCGAAAACAGGGGGCGGCTATGGCTACACCTTC
CAISESKTGGGYGYTF
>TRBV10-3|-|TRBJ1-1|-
TGTGCCATCAACGAGGGGGACATGAACACTGAAGCTTTCTTT
CAINEGDMNTEAFF
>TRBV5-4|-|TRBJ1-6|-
TGTGCCAGCAGCACGACAGTAAGCCGAAATTCACCCCTCCACTTT
CASSTTVSRNSPLHF
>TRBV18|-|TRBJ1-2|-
TGTGCCAGCTCACCGGGTGTGGCTCTAGCTAACTATGGCTACACCTTC
CASSPGVALANYGYTF
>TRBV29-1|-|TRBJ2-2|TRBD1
TGCAGCGTTGATCTTACAGGGGACACCGGGGAGCTGTTTTTT
CSVDLTGDTGELFF
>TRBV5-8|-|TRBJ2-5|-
TGTGCCAGCAGTAGAGGAGGCGAGGAGACCCAGTACTTC
CASSRGGEETQYF
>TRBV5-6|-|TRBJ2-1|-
TGTGCCAGCAGCTTGTTGGTGGGGCGCGTTTATGAGCAGTTCTTC
CASSLLVGRVYEQFF
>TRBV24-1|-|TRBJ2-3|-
TGTGCCACCACCCTTGGGGGGAGTGATCAAGATACGCAGTATTTT
CATTLGGSDQDTQYF
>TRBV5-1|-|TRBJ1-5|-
TGCGCCAGCAGCCTTCAGGGCGGCAATCAGCCCCAGCATTTT
CASSLQGGNQPQHF
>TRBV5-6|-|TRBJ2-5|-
TGTGCCAGCAGCACTAGGATTTGGGAGACCCAGTACTTC
CASSTRIWETQYF
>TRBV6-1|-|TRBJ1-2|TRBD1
TGTGCCAGCAGTGAGGGGGGGACAGGGTTCTATGGCTACACCTTC
CASSEGGTGFYGYTF
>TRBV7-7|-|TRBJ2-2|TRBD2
TGTGCCAGCAGCCCACTGCCCCAGGGGCGGGGGGTCGGGGAGCTGTTTTTT
CASSPLPQGRGVGELFF
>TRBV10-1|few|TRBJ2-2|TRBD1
TGCGCCAGCAGTGAAGGGACAGGGGGCACCGGGGAGCTGTTTTTT
CASSEGTGGTGELFF
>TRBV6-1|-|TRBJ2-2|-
TGTGCCAGCAGTGACAGACCCTTGGGACTTAACACCGGGGAGCTGTTTTTT
CASSDRPLGLNTGELFF
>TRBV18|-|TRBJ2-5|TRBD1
TGTGCCAGCTCACCAGGGACAGGGGCCGTTTTAGCCCAGTACTTC
CASSPGTGAVLAQYF
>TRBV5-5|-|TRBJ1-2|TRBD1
TGTGCCAGCAGCCCACCGGGACAGGGGATTCATGGCTACACCTTC
CASSPPGQGIHGYTF
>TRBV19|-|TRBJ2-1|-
TGTGCCAGTAGCCCCCGGCTAGCCGGGGGCAATGAGCAGTTCTTC
CASSPRLAGGNEQFF
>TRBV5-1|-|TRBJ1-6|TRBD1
TGCGCCAGCAGCTTGGAGGGGGCTGATAATTCACCCCCCCACTTT
CASSLEGADNSPPHF
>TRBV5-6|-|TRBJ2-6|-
TGTGCCAGCAGGAAAATTATAGCTGGGGCCAACGTCCTGACTTTC
CASRKIIAGANVLTF
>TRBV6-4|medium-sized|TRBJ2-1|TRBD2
TGTGCCAGCAGTGCCGAAGCGGGGGGGCCTTACAATGAGCAGTTCTTC
CASSAEAGGPYNEQFF
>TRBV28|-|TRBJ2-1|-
TGTGCCAGCAGCCTCCCCCCCAGGGGCGAGCAGTTCTTC
CASSLPPRGEQFF
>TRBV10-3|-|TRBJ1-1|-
TGTGCCGCCGGGGCAGGACTGGGGGCCACTGAAGCTTTCTTT
CAAGAGLGATEAFF
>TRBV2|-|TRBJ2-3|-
TGTGCCAGCAGGGCTAGCACAGATACGCAGTATTTT
CASRASTDTQYF
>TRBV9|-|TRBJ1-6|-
TGTGCCAGCAGCCAGAGGGAGGGAAGTAATTCACCCCTCCACTTT
CASSQREGSNSPLHF
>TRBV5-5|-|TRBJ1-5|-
TGTGCCAGCAGCTTTCGAGAATCCAATCAGCCCCAGCATTTT
CASSFRESNQPQHF
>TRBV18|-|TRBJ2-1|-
TGTGCCAGCTCACTGTCTCGGACTAACAATGAGCAGTTCTTC
CASSLSRTNNEQFF
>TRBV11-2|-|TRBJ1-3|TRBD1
TGTGCCAGCAGCTTACGGCAGGGGGCCACTGGAAACACCATATATTTT
CASSLRQGATGNTIYF
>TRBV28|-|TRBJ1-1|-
TGTGCCAGCAGTTTATCCTACGGTGGCACTGAAGCTTTCTTT
CASSLSYGGTEAFF
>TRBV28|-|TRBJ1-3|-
TGTGCCAGCAACCCTTACAGGGGAAACACCATATATTTT
CASNPYRGNTIYF
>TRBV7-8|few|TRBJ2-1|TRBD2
TGTGCCAGCAGCTGGACTAGCGGGAATGAGCAGTTCTTC
CASSWTSGNEQFF
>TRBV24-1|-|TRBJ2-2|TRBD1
TGTGCCACCAGTGATCTGGACAGGGGTGACACCGGGGAGCTGTTTTTT
CATSDLDRGDTGELFF
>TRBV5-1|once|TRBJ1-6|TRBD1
TGCGCCAGCAGCTTGGGGACAGGGGTCAATTCACCCCTCCACTTT
CASSLGTGVNSPLHF
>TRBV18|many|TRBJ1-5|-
TGTGCCAGCTCACCACAGCAGGGGCGCGAGCAGCCCCAGCATTTT
CASSPQQGREQPQHF
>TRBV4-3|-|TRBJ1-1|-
TGCGCCAGCAGCCAAGAGAGGGATCTGAACACTGAAGCTTTCTTT
CASSQERDLNTEAFF